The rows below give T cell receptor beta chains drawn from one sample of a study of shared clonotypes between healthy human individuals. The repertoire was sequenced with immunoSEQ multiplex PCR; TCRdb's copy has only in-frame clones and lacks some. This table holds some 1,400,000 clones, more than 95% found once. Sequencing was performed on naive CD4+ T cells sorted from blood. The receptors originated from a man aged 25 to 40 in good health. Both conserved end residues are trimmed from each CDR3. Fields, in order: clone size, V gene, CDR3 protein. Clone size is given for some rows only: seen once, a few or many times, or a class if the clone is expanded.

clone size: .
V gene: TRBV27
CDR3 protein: ASSLREPTYNEQF

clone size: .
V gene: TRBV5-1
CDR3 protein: ASSLKGTGNNEQF

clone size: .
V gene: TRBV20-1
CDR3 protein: SASTGYEQY

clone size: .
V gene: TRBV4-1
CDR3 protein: ASSQDAQTTDTQY

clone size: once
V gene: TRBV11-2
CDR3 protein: ASRPLAGGPSYEQY

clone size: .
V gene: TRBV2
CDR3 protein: ASSEPGLAGGLGETQY

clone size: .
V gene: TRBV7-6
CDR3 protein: ASSSSAQEQF

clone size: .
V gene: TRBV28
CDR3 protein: ASSTAGTGAYGYT

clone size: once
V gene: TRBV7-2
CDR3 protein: ASSTQTGAYEKLF

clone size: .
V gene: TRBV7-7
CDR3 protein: ASSLGTSGRREETQY

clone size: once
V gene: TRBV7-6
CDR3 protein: ASSLRGTSSYNEQF

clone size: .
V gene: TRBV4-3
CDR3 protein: ASSQLALSTDTQY

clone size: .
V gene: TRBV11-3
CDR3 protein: ASSSGGYNEQF

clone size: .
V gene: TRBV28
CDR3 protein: ASSLDPGAGGLNNQPQH

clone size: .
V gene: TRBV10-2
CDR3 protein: ASRLGGGARESANYGYT

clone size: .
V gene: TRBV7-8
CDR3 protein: ASSFFGRRYNEQF

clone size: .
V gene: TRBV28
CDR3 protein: ASSLFPGGPKTQY

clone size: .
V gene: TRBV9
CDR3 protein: ASSIQGTGANVLT

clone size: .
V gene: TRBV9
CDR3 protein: ASSVTGSTDTQY

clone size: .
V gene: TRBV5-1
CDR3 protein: ASSLDVPSTDTQY

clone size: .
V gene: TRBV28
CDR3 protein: ASSLFTSGRGNEQF

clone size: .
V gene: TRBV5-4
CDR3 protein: ASSLGVTGELF

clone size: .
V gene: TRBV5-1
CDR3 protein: ASSLVQGIQETQY

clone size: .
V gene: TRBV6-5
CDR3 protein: ASSIIGQPQH

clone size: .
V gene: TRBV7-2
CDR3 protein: ASSQKPGLAGEGGDEQY

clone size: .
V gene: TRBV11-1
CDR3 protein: ASSLGRPSTEAF

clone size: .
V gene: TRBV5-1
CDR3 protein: ASSQNPTDSPTNQPQH

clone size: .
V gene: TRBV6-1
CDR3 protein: ASRSGQDLNTEAF

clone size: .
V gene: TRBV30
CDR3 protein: AWSVRLAGTDTQY

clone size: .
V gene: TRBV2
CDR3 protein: ASSVSGGSKETQY

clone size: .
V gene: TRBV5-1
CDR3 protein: ASSPQGTGETEAF

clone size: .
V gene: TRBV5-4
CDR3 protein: ASSQENTGELF

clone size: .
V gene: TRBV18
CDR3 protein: ASSPKPGHRNNEQF

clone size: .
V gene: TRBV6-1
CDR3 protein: ASSTGTRSYEQY

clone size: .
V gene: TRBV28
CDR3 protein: ASSLLAASGRSSSYEQY

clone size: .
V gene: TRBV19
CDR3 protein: ASSTTSGSVHEQY

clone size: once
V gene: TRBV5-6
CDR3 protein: ASSLIGRETYEQY

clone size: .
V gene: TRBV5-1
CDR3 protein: ASSLGLADGVEQF

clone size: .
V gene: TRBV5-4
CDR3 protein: ASSLQGGYT

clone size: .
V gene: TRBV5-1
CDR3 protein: ASSLPGSGRMNTGELF

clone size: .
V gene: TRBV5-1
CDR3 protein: ASSLASDYNEQF

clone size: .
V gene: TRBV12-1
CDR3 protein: ASSFGLTSYNEQF

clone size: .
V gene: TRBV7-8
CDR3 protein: ASSFGTGLETYEQY

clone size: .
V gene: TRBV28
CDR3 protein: ASSPSGTSGRNEQF

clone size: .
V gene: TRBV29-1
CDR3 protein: SARRGENTEAF